This T cell receptor beta chain was captured by sequencing in a study of shared T cell receptors in the human thymus. The CDR3 length is 13 residues. V lost 4 bases and J lost 5, with 11 bases in between. CDR1 SNHLY and CDR2 FYNNEI come from the germline V gene. Repertoires were generated with immunoSEQ multiplex PCR, while TCRdb's copy carries only in-frame clones and drops some. Of approximately 730,000 clones detected, 80% to 90% appear once; the ten largest clones hold more than 0.01%. These data were likewise used in another study, on human thymus T cells. This second study says: Corrective cardiac operations yielded the resected thymus tissue. Related research has reported that thymic repertoires overlap highly among unrelated individuals.

V usage is TRBV2 and J usage is TRBJ1-1; D is unclear. Sequenced sample: thymocytes. The sequence was obtained from a girl in the first two years of life with a congenital heart defect. CDR3 sequence: CASSVEGSTEAFF. In nucleotides, the CDR3 is TGTGCCAGCAGTGTAGAGGGCTCGACTGAAGCTTTCTTT.